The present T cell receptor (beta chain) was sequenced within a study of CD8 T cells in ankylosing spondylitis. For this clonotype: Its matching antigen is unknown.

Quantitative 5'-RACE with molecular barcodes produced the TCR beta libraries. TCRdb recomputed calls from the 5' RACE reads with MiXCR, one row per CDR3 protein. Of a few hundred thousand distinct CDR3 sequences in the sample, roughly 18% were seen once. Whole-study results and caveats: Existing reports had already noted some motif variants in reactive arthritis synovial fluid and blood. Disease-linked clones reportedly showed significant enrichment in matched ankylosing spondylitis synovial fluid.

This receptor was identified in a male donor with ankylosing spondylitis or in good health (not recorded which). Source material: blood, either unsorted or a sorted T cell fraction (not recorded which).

CDR3 sequence reads: CASSSPYNEQFF. The CDR3 DNA reads as TGTGCCAGCAGCTCGCCTTACAATGAGCAGTTCTTC. The chain uses TRBV7-2 and TRBJ2-1; D remains ambiguous. Trimming stripped 4 bases from V and 4 bases from J, with 5 bases between. CDR3 length: 12 amino acids. CDR1 is SGHTA and CDR2 is FQGNSA in the germline V gene.